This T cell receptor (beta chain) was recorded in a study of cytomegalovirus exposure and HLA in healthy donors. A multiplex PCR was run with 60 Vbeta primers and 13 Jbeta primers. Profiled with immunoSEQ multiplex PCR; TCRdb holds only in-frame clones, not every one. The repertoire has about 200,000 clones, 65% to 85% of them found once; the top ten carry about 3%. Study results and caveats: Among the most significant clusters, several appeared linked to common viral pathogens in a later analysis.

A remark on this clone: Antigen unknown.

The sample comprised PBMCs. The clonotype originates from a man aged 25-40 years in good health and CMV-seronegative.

CDR3 sequence: CASSFRQGGYGYTF. The CDR3 DNA follows: TGCGCCAGCAGCTTCCGACAGGGTGGGTATGGCTACACCTTC. This chain uses TRBV5-1 with TRBJ1-2; 7 nucleotides agree with TRBD1. CDR1 and CDR2 (germline): SGHRS, YFSETQ. The CDR3 contains 14 residues. Trimming cost V 2 bases and J 5 bases; bases outside gene matches: 6.